Presented here are 6 T cell receptor beta chains from one specimen sequenced in a study of shared clonotypes between healthy human individuals. The table came from immunoSEQ multiplex PCR; TCRdb's copy has only in-frame clones and leaves some out. In the table there are about 600,000 clones, roughly four fifths of which are singletons. The sample was PBMCs. All receptors derive from a woman aged 40 to 55 in good health. Some clones in this sample may be carry-over from other donors' samples.

This clone was recorded a few times. The chain links TRBV6-5 to TRBJ2-3; the match to TRBD2 covers 8 bases. V trimming: 5 bases; J trimming: 7 bases; junction bases outside the gene matches: 11. The CDR3 consists of 15 residues. Germline V gene data show CDR1 as MNHEY and CDR2 as SVGAGI. CDR3 residues: CASSIGTRIGNTQYF. The CDR3 bases are TGTGCCAGCAGTATTGGGACTAGGATTGGAAATACGCAGTATTTT.

The chain joins TRBV2 to TRBJ2-6; 9 bases fit TRBD1. V lost 6 bases and J lost 4; bases outside the gene matches: 10. The CDR3 loop spans 17 amino acids. Germline CDR1 and CDR2: SNHLY and FYNNEI. The CDR3 region has the DNA TGTGCCAGCAGCCATACCGGGACAGGGTCCGGGGCCAACGTCCTGACTTTC. It codes for CASSHTGTGSGANVLTF.

V usage is TRBV9 and J usage is TRBJ2-3, with D perhaps matching TRBD2 (6 bases). The CDR3 runs to 16 residues. CDR1 SGDLS and CDR2 YYNGEE come from the germline V gene. V was pared by 1 base and J by 2 bases, with 14 bases between. CDR3 coding DNA: TGTGCCAGCAGCGTAATGTCGGGAGAGAACACAGATACGCAGTATTTT. This sequence encodes CASSVMSGENTDTQYF.

The CDR3 DNA follows: TGTGCCAGCAGCCAGGGGTCCGTTGGGAGCGGCTACACCTTC. Translated, it gives CASSQGSVGSGYTF. This chain uses TRBV7-6 with TRBJ1-2, with D perhaps matching TRBD1 (6 bases). This CDR3 spans 14 amino acids. Germline V CDR1 and CDR2: SGHVS, FNYEAQ. Between the trimmed V and J ends, which lost 5 bases and 8 bases, there was a span of 18 bases.

CDR3 bases: TGCGCCAGCAGCGGGACCGGGACAGCTTTCGCCATGGGGACCCAGTACTTC. Protein sequence: CASSGTGTAFAMGTQYF. The chain is built from TRBV5-1 and TRBJ2-5, with 7 bases matching TRBD1. CDR1 is SGHRS and CDR2 is YFSETQ in the germline V gene. The V gene end was trimmed by 4 bases and the J gene end by 7 bases; junction bases not matched to a gene: 19. The CDR3 is made up of 17 amino acids. The whole variable domain, filled in from reference TRBV5-1 and TRBJ2-5, reads KAGVTQTPRYLIKTRGQQVTLSCSPISGHRSVSWYQQTPGQGLQFLFEYFSETQRNKGNFPGRFSGRQFSNSRSEMNVSTLELGDSALYLCASSGTGTAFAMGTQYFGPGTRLLVL.

This clone was observed a single time. This sample includes further DNA sequences coding for the same CDR3. This chain links TRBV7-2 with TRBJ2-7; 9 bases fit TRBD1. The germline V gene has CDR1 SGHTA and CDR2 FQGNSA. The CDR3 is 14 amino acids. Trimming removed 1 base from V and 4 bases from J; junction bases left unmatched: 2. The CDR3 sequence: CASSLVGQGYEQYF. The CDR3 DNA sequence: TGTGCCAGCAGCTTAGTAGGACAGGGGTACGAGCAGTACTTC.